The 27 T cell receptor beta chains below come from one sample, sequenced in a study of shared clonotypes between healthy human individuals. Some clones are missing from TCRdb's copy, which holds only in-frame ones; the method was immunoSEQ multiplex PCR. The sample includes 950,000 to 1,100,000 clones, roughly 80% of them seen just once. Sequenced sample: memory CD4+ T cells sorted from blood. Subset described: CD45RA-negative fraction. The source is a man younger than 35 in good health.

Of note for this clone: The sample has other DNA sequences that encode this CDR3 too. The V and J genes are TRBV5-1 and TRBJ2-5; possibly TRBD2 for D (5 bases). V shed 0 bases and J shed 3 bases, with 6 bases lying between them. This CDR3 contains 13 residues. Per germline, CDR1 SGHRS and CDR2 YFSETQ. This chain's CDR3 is CASSLGGEETQYF. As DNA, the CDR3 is TGCGCCAGCAGCTTGGGGGGAGAAGAGACCCAGTACTTC.

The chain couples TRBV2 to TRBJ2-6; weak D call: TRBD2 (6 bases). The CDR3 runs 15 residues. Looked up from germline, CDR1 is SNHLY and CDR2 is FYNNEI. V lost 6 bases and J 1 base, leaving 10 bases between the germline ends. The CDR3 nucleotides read TGTGCCAGCAGATGGGGGGTGTCTGGGGCCAACGTCCTGACTTTC. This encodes CASRWGVSGANVLTF.

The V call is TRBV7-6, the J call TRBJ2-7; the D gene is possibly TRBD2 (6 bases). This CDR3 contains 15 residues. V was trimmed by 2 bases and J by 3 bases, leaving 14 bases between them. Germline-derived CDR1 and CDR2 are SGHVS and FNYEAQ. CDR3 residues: CASSLSGGYVYEQYF. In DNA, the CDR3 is TGTGCCAGCAGCTTATCCGGGGGATACGTCTACGAGCAGTACTTC.

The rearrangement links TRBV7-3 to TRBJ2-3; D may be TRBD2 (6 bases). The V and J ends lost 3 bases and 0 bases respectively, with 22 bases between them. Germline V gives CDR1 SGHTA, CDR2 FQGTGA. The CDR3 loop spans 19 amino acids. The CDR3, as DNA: TGTGCCAGCAGCTTCCAGGCTGGAAGGCGGGGAGCTAGCACAGATACGCAGTATTTT. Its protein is CASSFQAGRRGASTDTQYF.

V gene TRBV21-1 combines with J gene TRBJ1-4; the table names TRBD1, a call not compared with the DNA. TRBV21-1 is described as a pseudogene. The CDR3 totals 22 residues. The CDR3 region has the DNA TGTGCCAGCAGCAAAAGAGGGCGGGACAGGGGACCACCGGACGCAACTAATGAAAAACTGTTTTTT. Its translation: CASSKRGRDRGPPDATNEKLFF.

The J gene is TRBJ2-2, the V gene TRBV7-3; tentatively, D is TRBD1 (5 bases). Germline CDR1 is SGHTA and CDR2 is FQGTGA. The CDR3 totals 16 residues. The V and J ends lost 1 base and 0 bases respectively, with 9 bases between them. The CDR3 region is CASSLSDSANTGELFF. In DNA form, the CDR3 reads TGTGCCAGCAGCTTAAGTGACAGTGCGAACACCGGGGAGCTGTTTTTT.

CDR3 bases: TGTGCCAGCAGCCTACAGGGGGCGAATTTGGGCAAAAACATTCAGTACTTC. Residues: CASSLQGANLGKNIQYF. The V gene is TRBV27, the J gene TRBJ2-4; 9 nucleotides agree with TRBD1. Germline assignment: CDR1 MNHEY and CDR2 SMNVEV (reference sequence). Unmatched junction bases numbered 12, after V lost 6 bases and J lost 3 bases. The CDR3 contains 17 residues.

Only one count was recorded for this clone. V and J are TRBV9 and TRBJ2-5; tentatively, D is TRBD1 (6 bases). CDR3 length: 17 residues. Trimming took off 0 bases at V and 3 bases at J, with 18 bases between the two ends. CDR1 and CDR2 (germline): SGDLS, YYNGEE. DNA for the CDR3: TGTGCCAGCAGCGTAGGGGACCATGGGGGCCGGGAAGAGACCCAGTACTTC. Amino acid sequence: CASSVGDHGGREETQYF. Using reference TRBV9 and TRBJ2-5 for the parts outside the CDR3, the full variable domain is DSGVTQTPKHLITATGQRVTLRCSPRSGDLSVYWYQQSLDQGLQFLIQYYNGEERAKGNILERFSAQQFPDLHSELNLSSLELGDSALYFCASSVGDHGGREETQYFGPGTRLLVL.

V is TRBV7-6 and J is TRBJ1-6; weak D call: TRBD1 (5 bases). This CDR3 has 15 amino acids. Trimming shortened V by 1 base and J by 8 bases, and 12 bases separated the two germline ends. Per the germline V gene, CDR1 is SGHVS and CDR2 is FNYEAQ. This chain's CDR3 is CASSLVERGDSPLHF. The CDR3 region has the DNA TGTGCCAGCAGCTTAGTTGAGAGGGGTGATTCACCCCTCCACTTT.

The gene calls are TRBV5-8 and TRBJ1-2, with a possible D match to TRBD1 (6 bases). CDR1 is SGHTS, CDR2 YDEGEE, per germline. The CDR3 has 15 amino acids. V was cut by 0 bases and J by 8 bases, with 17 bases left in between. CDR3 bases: TGTGCCAGCAGCTTGGGGCAACAGGGAAGTGGAGGCTACACCTTC. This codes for CASSLGQQGSGGYTF. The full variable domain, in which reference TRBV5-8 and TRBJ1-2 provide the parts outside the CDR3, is EAGVTQSPTHLIKTRGQQATLRCSPISGHTSVYWYQQALGLGLQFLLWYDEGEERNRGNFPPRFSGRQFPNYSSELNVNALELEDSALYLCASSLGQQGSGGYTFGSGTRLTVV.

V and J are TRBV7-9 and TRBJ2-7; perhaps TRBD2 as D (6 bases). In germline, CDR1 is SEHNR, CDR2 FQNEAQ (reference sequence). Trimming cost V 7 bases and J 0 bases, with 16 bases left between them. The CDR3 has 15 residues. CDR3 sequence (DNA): TGTGCCAGCAACCCGGGGGATGGAAGCTCCTACGAGCAGTACTTC. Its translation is CASNPGDGSSYEQYF.

DNA of the CDR3: TGCGCCAGCAGCCGATTCCCTGGGGGCCCGACGGGGGCCTACGAGCAGTACTTC. The encoded protein is CASSRFPGGPTGAYEQYF. The chain is built from TRBV4-1 and TRBJ2-7; D is tentatively TRBD1 or TRBD2 (6 bases each). CDR3 length equals 18 residues. CDR1 and CDR2 (germline): MGHRA, YSYEKL. Trimming stripped 4 bases from V and 2 bases from J, with 24 bases between.

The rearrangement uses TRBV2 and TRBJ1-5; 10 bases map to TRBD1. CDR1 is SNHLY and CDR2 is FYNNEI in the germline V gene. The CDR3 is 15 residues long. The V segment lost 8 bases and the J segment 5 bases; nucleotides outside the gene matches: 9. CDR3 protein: CASRPGQGTYQPQHF. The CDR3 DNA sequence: TGTGCCAGCCGACCGGGACAGGGGACCTATCAGCCCCAGCATTTT. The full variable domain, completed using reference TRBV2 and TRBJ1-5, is EPEVTQTPSHQVTQMGQEVILRCVPISNHLYFYWYRQILGQKVEFLVSFYNNEISEKSEIFDDQFSVERPDGSNFTLKIRSTKLEDSAMYFCASRPGQGTYQPQHFGDGTRLSIL.

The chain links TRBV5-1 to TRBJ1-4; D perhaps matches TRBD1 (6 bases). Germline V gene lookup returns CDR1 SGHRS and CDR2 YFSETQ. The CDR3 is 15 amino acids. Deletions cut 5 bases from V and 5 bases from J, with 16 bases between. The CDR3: CASRDSGQGNEKLFF. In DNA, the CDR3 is TGCGCCAGCAGGGACTCGGGACAAGGAAATGAAAAACTGTTTTTT.

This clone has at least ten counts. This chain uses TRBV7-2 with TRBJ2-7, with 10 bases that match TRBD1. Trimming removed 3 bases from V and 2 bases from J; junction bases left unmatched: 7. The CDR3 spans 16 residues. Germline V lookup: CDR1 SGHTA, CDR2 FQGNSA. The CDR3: CASSLIFGQGAYEQYF. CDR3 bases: TGTGCCAGCAGCTTGATTTTCGGACAGGGGGCCTACGAGCAGTACTTC. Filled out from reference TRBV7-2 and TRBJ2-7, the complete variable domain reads GAGVSQSPSNKVTEKGKDVELRCDPISGHTALYWYRQSLGQGLEFLIYFQGNSAPDKSGLPSDRFSAERTGGSVSTLTIQRTQQEDSAVYLCASSLIFGQGAYEQYFGPGTRLTVT.

The CDR3 loop reads CASSRDRNYEQYF. Written as DNA, the CDR3 is TGCGCCAGCAGCCGGGACAGGAACTACGAGCAGTACTTC. This chain joins TRBV4-3 and TRBJ2-7; 8 bases line up with TRBD1. With V trimmed by 4 bases and J by 3 bases, 2 bases remained unmatched. From germline, CDR1 is LGHNA and CDR2 YSLEER. The CDR3 spans 13 residues.

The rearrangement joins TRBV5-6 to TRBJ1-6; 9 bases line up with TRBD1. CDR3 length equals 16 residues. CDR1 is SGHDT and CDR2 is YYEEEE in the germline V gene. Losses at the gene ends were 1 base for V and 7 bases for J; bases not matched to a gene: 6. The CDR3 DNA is TGTGCCAGCAGCTTGCGGGACAGGGTACGGAATTCACCCCTCCACTTT. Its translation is CASSLRDRVRNSPLHF.

The CDR3 region has the DNA TGTGCCAGCAGGCCCCCCGGGACAGGGGTGGATGGCTACACCTTC. It codes for CASRPPGTGVDGYTF. The gene calls are TRBV6-1 and TRBJ1-2; 10 bases fit TRBD1. The CDR3 has 15 residues. Trimming at V came to 6 bases and at J to 6 bases, leaving 10 bases not matched to a gene. Germline V gene lookup returns CDR1 MNHNS and CDR2 SASEGT.

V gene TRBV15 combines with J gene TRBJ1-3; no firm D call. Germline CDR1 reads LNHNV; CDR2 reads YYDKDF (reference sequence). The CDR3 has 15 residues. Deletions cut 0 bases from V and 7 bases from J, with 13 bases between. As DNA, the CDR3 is TGTGCCACCAGCAGAGAGTCCAGTTTTAGTAACACCATATATTTT. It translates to CATSRESSFSNTIYF.

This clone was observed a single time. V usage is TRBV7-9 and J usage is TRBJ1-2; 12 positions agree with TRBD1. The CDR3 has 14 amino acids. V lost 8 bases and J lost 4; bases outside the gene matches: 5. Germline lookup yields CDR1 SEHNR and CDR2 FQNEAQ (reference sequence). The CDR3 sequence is CASEPGQGAYGYTF. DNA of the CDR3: TGTGCCAGCGAGCCGGGACAGGGGGCCTATGGCTACACCTTC.

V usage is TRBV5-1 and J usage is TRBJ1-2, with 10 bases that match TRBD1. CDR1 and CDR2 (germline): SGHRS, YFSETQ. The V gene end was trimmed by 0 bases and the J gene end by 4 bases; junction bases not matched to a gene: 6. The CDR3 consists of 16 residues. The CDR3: CASSLAMGQGSYGYTF. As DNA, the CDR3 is TGCGCCAGCAGCTTGGCCATGGGACAGGGGTCCTATGGCTACACCTTC.

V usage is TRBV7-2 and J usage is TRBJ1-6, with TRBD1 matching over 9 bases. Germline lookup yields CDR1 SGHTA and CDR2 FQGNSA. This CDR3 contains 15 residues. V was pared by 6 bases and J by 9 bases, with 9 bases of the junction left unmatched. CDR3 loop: CASSQQGTGTSPLHF. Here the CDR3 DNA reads TGTGCCAGCAGTCAACAGGGGACAGGGACTTCACCCCTCCACTTT.

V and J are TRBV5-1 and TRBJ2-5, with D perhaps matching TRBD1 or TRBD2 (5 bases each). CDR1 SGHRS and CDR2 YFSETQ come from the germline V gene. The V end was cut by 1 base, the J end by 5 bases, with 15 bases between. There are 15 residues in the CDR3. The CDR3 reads CASSLRDQSEETQYF. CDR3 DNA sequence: TGCGCCAGCAGCTTGAGGGACCAGTCGGAGGAGACCCAGTACTTC.

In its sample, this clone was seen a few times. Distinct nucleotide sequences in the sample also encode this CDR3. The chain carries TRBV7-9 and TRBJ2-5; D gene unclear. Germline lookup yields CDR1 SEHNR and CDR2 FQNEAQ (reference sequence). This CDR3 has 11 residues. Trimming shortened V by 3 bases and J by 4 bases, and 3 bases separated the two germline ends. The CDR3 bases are TGTGCCAGCAGCTTTTCAGAGACCCAGTACTTC. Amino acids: CASSFSETQYF.

This chain's CDR3 is CASSLAVASRDEQFF. The DNA for the CDR3 is TGCGCCAGCAGCTTGGCGGTGGCTAGTCGCGATGAGCAGTTCTTC. The V and J genes are TRBV5-1 and TRBJ2-1, with unresolved D. CDR1 is SGHRS and CDR2 is YFSETQ in the germline V gene. There are 15 residues in the CDR3. V lost 0 bases, J lost 8 bases, and 15 bases lay in between.

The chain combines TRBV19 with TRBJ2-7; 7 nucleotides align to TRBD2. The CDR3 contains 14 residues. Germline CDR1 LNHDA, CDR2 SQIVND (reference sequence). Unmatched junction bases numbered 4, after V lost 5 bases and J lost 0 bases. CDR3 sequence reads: CASSFSGASYEQYF. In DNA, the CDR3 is TGTGCCAGTAGTTTCAGCGGGGCCTCCTACGAGCAGTACTTC.

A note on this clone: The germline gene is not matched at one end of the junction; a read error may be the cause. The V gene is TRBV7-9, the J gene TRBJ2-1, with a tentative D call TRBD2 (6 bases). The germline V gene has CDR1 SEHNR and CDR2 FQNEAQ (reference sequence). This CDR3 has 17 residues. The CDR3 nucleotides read TGCGCCAGCAGCCTCTATGCGGGGCGGGTAGAAGACAATGAGCAGTTCTTC. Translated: CASSLYAGRVEDNEQFF.